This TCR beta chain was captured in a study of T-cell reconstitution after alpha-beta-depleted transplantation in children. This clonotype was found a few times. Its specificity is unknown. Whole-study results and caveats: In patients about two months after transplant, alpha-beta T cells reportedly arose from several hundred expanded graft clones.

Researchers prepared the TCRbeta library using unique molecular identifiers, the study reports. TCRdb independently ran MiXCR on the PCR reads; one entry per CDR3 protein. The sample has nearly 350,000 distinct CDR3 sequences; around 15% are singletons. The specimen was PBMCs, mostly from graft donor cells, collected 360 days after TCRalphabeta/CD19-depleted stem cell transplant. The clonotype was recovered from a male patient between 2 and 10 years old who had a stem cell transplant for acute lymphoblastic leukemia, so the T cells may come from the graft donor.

Written as DNA, the CDR3 is TGTGCCAGCAGCTTAGGCTTGCGGGACATAGGTGGCTACACCTTC. Amino acids: CASSLGLRDIGGYTF. The V call is TRBV7-2, the J call TRBJ1-2; D possibly corresponds to TRBD1 (6 bases). V was trimmed by 1 base and J by 7 bases, leaving 16 bases between them. CDR1 and CDR2 from the germline V gene are SGHTA and FQGNSA. The CDR3 loop spans 15 amino acids.